This TCR beta chain was sequenced during a study of control samples from healthy donors and cancer patients. The sample holds one count of this clone. Libraries were prepared by immunoSEQ multiplex PCR; TCRdb keeps only in-frame clonotypes and omits some of them. This repertoire shows some 140,000 clones, approximately 90% found once; its top ten account for approximately 8.6%. The V gene's germline CDR1 is SGDLS and CDR2 YYNGEE. V dropped 4 bases and J dropped 3; count of bases not matched to a gene: 5. This CDR3 contains 15 residues. What was sequenced was blood. This chain uses TRBV9 with TRBJ1-4, with TRBD1 identical over 8 bases. This clonotype was sampled from a woman younger than 45 in good health. The CDR3 loop is CASSTGQGANEKLFF. The DNA for the CDR3 is TGTGCCAGCAGCACAGGACAGGGTGCTAATGAAAAACTGTTTTTT.